This TCR beta chain is drawn from a study of post-analysis software for immune sequencing data. Study-level information: The cohort encompassed relapsing-remitting, secondary progressive and progressive-relapsing multiple sclerosis disease courses. Study-wide points: Pronounced co-clustering by F measure was evident among identically batched samples. Multiple sclerosis patients had significantly lower normalized Chao1 diversity than controls.

A note on this clonotype: As yet, its antigen is unknown. A junction end diverges from the germline sequence, so it may reflect a read error.

cDNA libraries of TCR beta carried unique molecular identifiers. TCRdb re-derived calls from the PCR reads in MiXCR, one entry per CDR3 protein. The table lists 820,000 or so distinct CDR3 sequences, roughly 50% of them singletons. Input material: blood. This TCR was recovered from a girl aged 5 to 17 with multiple sclerosis.

CDR3 DNA: TGTGCCAGCAGTGACTACAGGGGGTATGACTACACCTTC. Protein sequence: CASSDYRGYDYTF. This chain links TRBV25-1 with TRBJ1-2; 8 nucleotides match TRBD1. The CDR3 sequence is 13 residues long. Per germline, CDR1 MGHDK and CDR2 SYGVNS.